The 7 T cell receptor beta chains in this list originate from one sample, sequenced in a study of hypomethylating agent response in myelodysplastic syndrome. The method was immunoSEQ multiplex PCR; TCRdb's version includes in-frame clones alone and lacks a portion of them. This sample has roughly 1,600 clones; 80% to 90% occur once, and the top ten carry roughly a fifth. Source: bone marrow, taken before or after starting hypomethylating agent treatment for myelodysplastic syndrome (not recorded which). These receptors were collected from a human donor with myelodysplastic syndrome.

The V and J genes are TRBV4-1 and TRBJ1-1, with 8 bases that match TRBD1. Germline CDR1 and CDR2: MGHRA and YSYEKL. CDR3 length: 14 amino acids. The trim removed 1 base at V and 8 bases at J, leaving 6 bases unmatched. This CDR3 reads CASSQGRWTGEAFF. The CDR3 region has the DNA TGCGCCAGCAGCCAAGGACGTTGGACAGGGGAAGCTTTCTTT.

The DNA of the CDR3 is TGTGCCACCAGCAGAGGAATCCCCAGGGGAAGGGGAGTCAGAGTGGATCAGCCCCAGCATTTT. The encoded protein is CATSRGIPRGRGVRVDQPQHF. V gene TRBV15 combines with J gene TRBJ1-5, with D perhaps matching TRBD1 (6 bases). Germline V gene data show CDR1 as LNHNV and CDR2 as YYDKDF (reference sequence). With 1 base removed from V and 5 bases from J, the gap between germline ends came to 30 bases. The CDR3 length is 21 residues.

The V and J genes are TRBV10-3 and TRBJ1-1; no reliable D call. This CDR3 comprises 14 residues. V lost 6 bases and J lost 3, with 14 bases in between. Germline V CDR1 and CDR2: ENHRY, SYGVKD. The CDR3 loop reads CAISPGGSYTEAFF. In DNA, the CDR3 is TGTGCCATCAGCCCGGGTGGCAGTTACACTGAAGCTTTCTTT.

This chain joins TRBV2 and TRBJ1-2, with TRBD1 matching over 7 bases. The CDR3 extends over 18 amino acids. Germline V lookup: CDR1 SNHLY, CDR2 FYNNEI. J was trimmed by 3 bases and V by 2 bases; bases with no gene match: 15. The CDR3 nucleotides are TGTGCCAGCAGTGAACTCGTCGTCAGGACAGGTAGTGACTATGGCTACACCTTC. It translates to CASSELVVRTGSDYGYTF.

The chain combines TRBV28 with TRBJ1-4, with D unclear. Trimming stripped 3 bases from V and 7 bases from J, with 12 bases between. CDR3 length: 14 amino acids. Germline lookup yields CDR1 MDHEN and CDR2 SYDVKM. The CDR3 DNA reads TGTGCCAGCAGTTTGGCGGGATTGGGTGAAAAACTGTTTTTT. Translated: CASSLAGLGEKLFF.

The V gene is TRBV6-1, the J gene TRBJ1-1; D remains ambiguous. Germline V CDR1 and CDR2: MNHNS, SASEGT. The V and J ends lost 6 bases and 1 base respectively, with 12 bases between them. This CDR3 region has 14 residues. CDR3: CASRDINRNTEAFF. The CDR3 nucleotides read TGTGCCAGCAGGGATATTAACAGGAACACTGAAGCTTTCTTT.

This clone was counted a single time. The chain links TRBV6-4 to TRBJ2-3; 15 positions agree with TRBD2. The CDR3 runs to 15 residues. J gave up 3 bases and V 8 bases, and 3 bases lay outside the gene matches. Germline CDR1 is MRHNA and CDR2 is SNTAGT. The CDR3 region is CASAGTSGRTDTQYF. The CDR3 DNA is TGTGCCAGCGCCGGGACTAGCGGGAGGACAGATACGCAGTATTTT.